What follows describes a single T cell receptor (beta chain). Its matching antigen is unknown. The data derive from a study of OX40 agonist ivuxolimab in advanced cancers. Study-level findings and limits: Certain nonresponding patients likewise had low normalized T-cell clonal expansion.

Method: immunoSEQ multiplex PCR; TCRdb's copy keeps in-frame clones and lacks some. The table has tens of thousands of clones, roughly nine tenths seen once. Germline V gene sequence: CDR1 KGHSH, CDR2 LQKENI. Between the trimmed V and J ends, which lost 10 bases and 2 bases, there was a span of 24 bases. The CDR3 has 16 amino acids. The sample consisted of CD4+ or CD8+ T cells sorted from blood, taken in a trial of the OX40 agonist ivuxolimab. The chain employs TRBV18 and TRBJ2-7; D tentatively reads TRBD1 or TRBD2 (7 bases each). This TCR was sampled from an adult with an advanced solid tumor such as melanoma, head and neck, liver or kidney cancer. CDR3 loop: CATALGGDRSPYEQYF. The CDR3 DNA is TGTGCCACTGCCCTTGGGGGGGACAGAAGCCCCTACGAGCAGTACTTC.